A selection of T cell receptor beta chains follows, all from one sample in a study of blood T cell repertoires in COVID-19. Clones were read by immunoSEQ multiplex PCR, and TCRdb kept only the in-frame ones, dropping some. The sample includes fewer than 300,000 clones, roughly 92% of them seen just once. Sequencing was performed on peripheral blood. The receptor set was obtained from a young woman with COVID-19, enrolled during active disease. Each CDR3 is given with its conserved first and last residue. The D gene is left open where the match is weak. Size is omitted from some rows. Given values are once, few, many or a class for expanded clones.

NA	TRBV7-9	12	NA	TRBJ2-7	CASSVVGYEQYF	TGTGCCAGCAGCGTCGTCGGGTACGAGCAGTACTTC
NA	TRBV6-5	15	TRBD2	TRBJ2-2	CASSSGRADTGELFF	TGTGCCAGCAGCAGCGGGAGGGCCGACACCGGGGAGCTGTTTTTT
NA	TRBV3-1/TRBV3-2	14	TRBD1	TRBJ1-1	CASSQVQGAGEAFF	TGTGCCAGCAGCCAAGTACAGGGGGCGGGTGAAGCTTTCTTT
NA	TRBV30	14	NA	TRBJ1-2	CAWSVQLLYYGYTF	TGTGCCTGGAGTGTACAACTATTGTACTATGGCTACACCTTC
NA	TRBV5-5	13	TRBD1	TRBJ1-6	CASSLAATGGIHF	TGTGCCAGCAGCTTGGCCGCGACAGGGGGAATCCACTTT
once	TRBV11-2	15	TRBD2	TRBJ2-1	CASSAPAGVGNEQFF	TGTGCCAGCAGCGCCCCGGCGGGAGTGGGTAATGAGCAGTTCTTC
NA	TRBV27	15	TRBD1	TRBJ1-1	CASSLSGTANTEAFF	TGTGCCAGCAGTTTATCGGGGACAGCGAACACTGAAGCTTTCTTT
NA	TRBV1	16	NA	TRBJ2-1	CTSSQETSGSYNEQFF	TGCACCAGCAGCCAAGAGACTAGCGGGAGTTACAATGAGCAGTTCTTC
NA	TRBV19	11	NA	TRBJ2-1	CASSFLNEQFF	TGTGCCAGTAGTTTTCTGAATGAGCAGTTCTTC
NA	TRBV12-3/TRBV12-4	13	NA	TRBJ1-3	CASNAGPGNTIYF	TGTGCCAGCAACGCGGGACCCGGGAACACCATATATTTT
NA	TRBV10-1	16	NA	TRBJ1-1	CASSEGGLAVNTEAFF	TGCGCCAGCAGTGAGGGCGGTTTGGCCGTGAACACTGAAGCTTTCTTT
NA	TRBV7-8	16	TRBD1	TRBJ2-5	CASSSTGQGFMETQYF	TGTGCCAGCAGCTCAACTGGACAGGGCTTTATGGAGACCCAGTACTTC
NA	TRBV7-8	13	NA	TRBJ2-1	CASSMGLDNEQFF	TGTGCCAGCAGCATGGGGCTGGACAATGAGCAGTTCTTC
NA	TRBV27	13	NA	TRBJ2-7	CASSPGQVYEQYF	TGTGCCAGCAGCCCGGGACAAGTATACGAGCAGTACTTC
NA	TRBV19	14	TRBD1	TRBJ1-6	CASRFGTDNSPLHF	TGTGCCAGTAGATTCGGGACAGATAATTCACCCCTCCACTTT
once	TRBV28	16	NA	TRBJ2-1	CASSFFRLTASNEQFF	TGTGCCAGCAGTTTCTTCCGACTCACCGCGTCTAATGAGCAGTTCTTC
NA	TRBV2	13	NA	TRBJ1-2	CASSEDRDPGYTF	TGTGCCAGCAGTGAAGACAGGGACCCTGGCTACACCTTC
NA	TRBV4-2	12	NA	TRBJ1-6	CASSQVDSPLHF	TGTGCCAGCAGCCAAGTAGATTCACCCCTCCACTTT
once	TRBV30	15	TRBD2	TRBJ2-3	CAWSKLAGSTDTQYF	TGTGCCTGGAGTAAACTAGCGGGTAGCACAGATACGCAGTATTTT
NA	TRBV30	12	NA	TRBJ1-2	CAWTDTVVGYTF	TGTGCCTGGACAGACACCGTCGTCGGCTACACCTTC
NA	TRBV5-6	15	TRBD1	TRBJ1-1	CASSPGTGGHTEAFF	TGTGCCAGCAGCCCGGGGACAGGGGGGCACACTGAAGCTTTCTTT
NA	TRBV11-3	16	NA	TRBJ2-3	CASSLGTAGSTDTQYF	TGTGCCAGCAGCTTAGGCACGGCGGGAAGCACAGATACGCAGTATTTT
NA	TRBV9	14	NA	TRBJ1-1	CASSVLDQNTEAFF	TGTGCCAGCAGCGTATTAGATCAGAACACTGAAGCTTTCTTT
NA	TRBV6-6	13	TRBD1	TRBJ1-2	CASSPGGNYGYTF	TGTGCCAGCAGTCCAGGGGGGAACTATGGCTACACCTTC
NA	TRBV24-1	15	TRBD1	TRBJ1-1	CATSETGTGNTEAFF	TGTGCCACCAGTGAAACCGGGACAGGGAACACTGAAGCTTTCTTT
once	TRBV7-9	15	TRBD2	TRBJ2-1	CASRLAGYSYNEQFF	TGTGCCAGCAGGCTAGCGGGCTACTCCTACAATGAGCAGTTCTTC
NA	TRBV7-2	15	NA	TRBJ2-1	CASSLKAGLYNEQFF	TGTGCCAGCAGCTTAAAGGCAGGGCTATACAATGAGCAGTTCTTC
NA	TRBV12-5	19	TRBD1	TRBJ1-2	CASGLVPLTGNGWGYGYTF	TGTGCTAGTGGTTTGGTACCCCTGACAGGGAATGGCTGGGGCTATGGCTACACCTTC
NA	TRBV27	15	TRBD2	TRBJ2-7	CASSLMAGAVSEQYF	TGTGCCAGCAGTTTAATGGCGGGAGCGGTTTCGGAGCAGTACTTC